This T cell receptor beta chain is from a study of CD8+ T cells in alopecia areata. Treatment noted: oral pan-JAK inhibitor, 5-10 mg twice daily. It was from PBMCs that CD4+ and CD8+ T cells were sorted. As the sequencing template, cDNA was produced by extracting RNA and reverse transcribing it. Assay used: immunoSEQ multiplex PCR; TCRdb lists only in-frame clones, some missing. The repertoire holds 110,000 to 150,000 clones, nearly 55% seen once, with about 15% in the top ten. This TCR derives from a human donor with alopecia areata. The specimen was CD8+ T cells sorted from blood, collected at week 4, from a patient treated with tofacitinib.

Here the CDR3 reads CATSRSTTGMHEQFF. For the CDR3, the DNA is TGTGCCACCAGCAGATCAACGACAGGGATGCATGAGCAGTTCTTC. The V and J genes are TRBV15 and TRBJ2-1, with 7 nucleotides matching TRBD1. In germline, CDR1 is LNHNV, CDR2 YYDKDF (reference sequence). The CDR3 has 15 amino acids. V was clipped by 2 bases and J by 8 bases; unmatched bases: 9.